Below are 19 T cell receptor beta chains sequenced from a single sample in a study of CD4+ T cells in melanoma. Libraries were prepared by immunoSEQ multiplex PCR; TCRdb keeps only in-frame clonotypes and omits some of them. The repertoire has around 100,000 clones, 80% to 95% of them found once; the top ten carry roughly 3.5%. Specimen: peripheral blood. The receptors were sampled from a human donor with melanoma.

This chain's CDR3 is CASSLPYLAGGTDTQYF. In nucleotides, the CDR3 is TGCGCCAGCAGCTTGCCCTACCTAGCGGGGGGCACAGATACGCAGTATTTT. V usage is TRBV5-1 and J usage is TRBJ2-3, with 10 bases identical to TRBD2. J gave up 1 base and V 1 base, and 6 bases lay outside the gene matches. CDR3 length equals 17 residues. Germline V gene data show CDR1 as SGHRS and CDR2 as YFSETQ.

The chain combines TRBV5-4 with TRBJ2-1, with TRBD2 identical over 12 bases. This CDR3 is built from 16 residues. The V segment lost 4 bases and the J segment 7 bases; nucleotides outside the gene matches: 9. Germline CDR1 and CDR2: SGHNT and YYREEE (reference sequence). In nucleotides, the CDR3 is TGTGCCAGCAGCGCCCCTAGCGGGAGGGCCGGAAATGAGCAGTTCTTC. Translation gives CASSAPSGRAGNEQFF.

The J gene is TRBJ2-5, the V gene TRBV29-1, with D unresolved. Germline V gene lookup returns CDR1 SQVTM and CDR2 ANQGSEA. V lost 6 bases to trimming and J lost 1 base, with 12 bases between them. The CDR3 runs 13 residues. CDR3 protein: CSVTRRSQETQYF. As DNA, the CDR3 is TGCAGCGTGACTCGACGGTCCCAAGAGACCCAGTACTTC.

The V call is TRBV7-9, the J call TRBJ2-6; perhaps TRBD1 as D (6 bases). There are 16 residues in the CDR3. In germline, CDR1 is SEHNR, CDR2 FQNEAQ (reference sequence). V was trimmed by 6 bases and J by 3 bases, leaving 15 bases between them. In DNA form, the CDR3 reads TGTGCCAGCAGTTCTCCCCCAGGGGATGGGGCCAACGTCCTGACTTTC. This gives the protein CASSSPPGDGANVLTF.

DNA of the CDR3: TGTGCCAGCAGTTCCCTCCCTGGGGCCAACGTCCTGACTTTC. It specifies CASSSLPGANVLTF. The V and J genes are TRBV9 and TRBJ2-6, with D hard to call. V was cut by 5 bases and J by 2 bases, with 8 bases left in between. This CDR3 has 14 amino acids. Germline V gene lookup returns CDR1 SGDLS and CDR2 YYNGEE.

The genes are TRBV7-2 and TRBJ2-1; 10 nucleotides align to TRBD2. Per germline, CDR1 SGHTA and CDR2 FQGNSA. The CDR3 has 16 residues. J was trimmed by 5 bases and V by 6 bases; bases with no gene match: 10. CDR3 in DNA: TGTGCCAGCAGTTCTCCTCTAGCGGGAGTGGACAATGAGCAGTTCTTC. Its translation is CASSSPLAGVDNEQFF.

This sequence joins TRBV7-2 and TRBJ2-3, with D possibly TRBD2 on 5 matching bases. There are 14 residues in the CDR3. Trimming took 5 bases from V and 2 from J, leaving 11 bases between them. Germline V gene sequence: CDR1 SGHTA, CDR2 FQGNSA. The CDR3 protein is CASSQTTYTDTQYF. Written as DNA, the CDR3 is TGTGCCAGCAGCCAGACTACCTACACAGATACGCAGTATTTT.

The CDR3 DNA sequence: TGCGCCAGCAGCTTGGGGGGGGCCAATGATGAGCAGTTCTTC. Translation gives CASSLGGANDEQFF. The J gene is TRBJ2-1, the V gene TRBV5-1; the D call may be TRBD1 or TRBD2 (6 bases each). V was pared by 0 bases and J by 8 bases, with 12 bases between. There are 14 residues in the CDR3. Germline V CDR1 and CDR2: SGHRS, YFSETQ.

The rearrangement links TRBV4-3 to TRBJ1-6; D is uncertain. V gave up 1 base and J gave up 7 bases, with 8 bases separating them. Germline assignment: CDR1 LGHNA and CDR2 YSLEER. This CDR3 is built from 14 residues. CDR3 sequence reads: CASSQGGQNSPLHF. CDR3 DNA: TGCGCCAGCAGCCAAGGTGGGCAGAATTCACCCCTCCACTTT.

The genes are TRBV5-1 and TRBJ2-6; D remains ambiguous. This CDR3 is 14 amino acids long. CDR1 SGHRS and CDR2 YFSETQ come from the germline V gene. Trimming took off 6 bases at V and 0 bases at J, with 7 bases between the two ends. The CDR3 DNA sequence: TGCGCCAGCACACCCAGCTCTGGGGCCAACGTCCTGACTTTC. Its translation is CASTPSSGANVLTF. Supplemented by reference TRBV5-1 and TRBJ2-6, the full variable domain reads KAGVTQTPRYLIKTRGQQVTLSCSPISGHRSVSWYQQTPGQGLQFLFEYFSETQRNKGNFPGRFSGRQFSNSRSEMNVSTLELGDSALYLCASTPSSGANVLTFGAGSRLTVL.

This sequence joins TRBV11-3 and TRBJ2-7, with D possibly being TRBD1 (6 bases). The CDR3 covers 14 residues. V was pared by 5 bases and J by 3 bases, with 14 bases between. Germline values: CDR1 SGHNT, CDR2 YENEEA. The CDR3 DNA follows: TGTGCCAGCAGCCGCTCCCGGACAGACTACGAGCAGTACTTC. It encodes CASSRSRTDYEQYF.

This sequence joins TRBV7-9 and TRBJ2-5; D could derive from TRBD1 or TRBD2 (5 bases each). The CDR3 sequence is 13 residues long. In germline, CDR1 is SEHNR, CDR2 FQNEAQ (reference sequence). V gave up 5 bases and J gave up 5 bases, with 12 bases separating them. CDR3 in amino acids: CASSARWGETQYF. CDR3 bases: TGTGCCAGCAGCGCTCGATGGGGGGAGACCCAGTACTTC.

This clone was picked up one time. The rearrangement links TRBV30 to TRBJ1-4; D not resolved. The CDR3 is 15 amino acids. V was trimmed by 1 base and J by 7 bases, leaving 16 bases between them. The germline CDR1 and CDR2 sequences are GTSNPN and SVGIG (reference sequence). The CDR3 sequence: CAWSGGGGLGEKLFF. The CDR3 bases are TGTGCCTGGAGTGGAGGCGGAGGGCTGGGTGAAAAACTGTTTTTT. Full variable domain (rest looked up from reference TRBV30 and TRBJ1-4): SQTIHQWPATLVQPVGSPLSLECTVEGTSNPNLYWYRQAAGRGLQLLFYSVGIGQISSEVPQNLSASRPQDRQFILSSKKLLLSDSGFYLCAWSGGGGLGEKLFFGSGTQLSVL.

V is TRBV5-1 and J is TRBJ1-4, with D hard to call. The germline V gene has CDR1 SGHRS and CDR2 YFSETQ. Deletions cut 2 bases from V and 0 bases from J, with 14 bases between. The CDR3 covers 17 residues. CDR3: CASSFLPLRTTNEKLFF. The DNA for the CDR3 is TGCGCCAGCAGCTTTCTCCCGCTCAGGACAACTAATGAAAAACTGTTTTTT.

The rearrangement links TRBV7-9 to TRBJ2-3; no clear D gene. This CDR3 is built from 13 residues. CDR1 and CDR2 from the germline V gene are SEHNR and FQNEAQ (reference sequence). Trimming stripped 5 bases from V and 0 bases from J, with 6 bases between. The DNA of the CDR3 is TGTGCCAGCAGCCCGATCAGCACAGATACGCAGTATTTT. Residues: CASSPISTDTQYF. Full variable domain (missing parts from reference TRBV7-9 and TRBJ2-3): DTGVSQNPRHKITKRGQNVTFRCDPISEHNRLYWYRQTLGQGPEFLTYFQNEAQLEKSRLLSDRFSAERPKGSFSTLEIQRTEQGDSAMYLCASSPISTDTQYFGPGTRLTVL.

The chain carries TRBV27 and TRBJ2-6; D ambiguous. V was shortened by 8 bases and J by 4 bases, with 9 bases between the two germline ends. The CDR3 runs to 13 residues. CDR1 and CDR2 (germline): MNHEY, SMNVEV (reference sequence). CDR3 residues: CASHPVGANVLTF. The CDR3, as DNA: TGTGCCAGCCATCCCGTAGGGGCCAACGTCCTGACTTTC.

The V call is TRBV9, the J call TRBJ2-2; 8 bases map to TRBD2. Trimming removed 3 bases from V and 1 base from J; junction bases left unmatched: 11. The CDR3 extends over 18 amino acids. The germline CDR1 and CDR2 sequences are SGDLS and YYNGEE. The CDR3 sequence is CASSGGSGTRQNTGELFF. The CDR3 coding sequence is TGTGCCAGCAGCGGCGGCTCCGGGACTAGGCAGAACACCGGGGAGCTGTTTTTT.

This rearrangement joins TRBV5-1 to TRBJ2-7; D not resolved. The CDR3 contains 14 residues. Germline lookup yields CDR1 SGHRS and CDR2 YFSETQ. Trimming cost V 0 bases and J 3 bases, with 10 bases left between them. The CDR3: CASSLESSDYEQYF. CDR3 bases: TGCGCCAGCAGCTTGGAGAGTTCTGACTACGAGCAGTACTTC.

The chain links TRBV19 to TRBJ1-5, with 8 bases lining up with TRBD1. The junction had 17 bases not matched to a gene; V was cut back by 4 bases and J by 6 bases. Germline V CDR1 and CDR2: LNHDA, SQIVND (reference sequence). The CDR3 loop spans 18 amino acids. The CDR3 here is CASSNRDRSALGTQPQHF. The CDR3 bases are TGTGCCAGTAGTAACCGGGACAGGTCCGCCTTGGGTACTCAGCCCCAGCATTTT.